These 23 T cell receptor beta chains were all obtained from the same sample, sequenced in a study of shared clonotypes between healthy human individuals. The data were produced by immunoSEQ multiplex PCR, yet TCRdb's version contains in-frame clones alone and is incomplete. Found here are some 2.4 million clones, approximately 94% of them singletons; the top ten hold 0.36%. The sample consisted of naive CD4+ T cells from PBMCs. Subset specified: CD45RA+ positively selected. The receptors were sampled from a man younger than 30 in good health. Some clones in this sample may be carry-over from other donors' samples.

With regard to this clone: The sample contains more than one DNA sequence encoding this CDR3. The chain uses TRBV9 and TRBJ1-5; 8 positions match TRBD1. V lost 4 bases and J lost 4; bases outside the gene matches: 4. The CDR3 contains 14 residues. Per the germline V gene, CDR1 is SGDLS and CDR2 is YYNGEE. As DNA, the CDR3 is TGTGCCAGCAGCCGCACAGGGGGGAATCAGCCCCAGCATTTT. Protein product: CASSRTGGNQPQHF.

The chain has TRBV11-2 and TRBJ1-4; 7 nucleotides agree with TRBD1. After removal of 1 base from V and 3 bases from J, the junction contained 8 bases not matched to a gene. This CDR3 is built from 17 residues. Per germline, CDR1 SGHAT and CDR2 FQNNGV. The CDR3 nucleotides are TGTGCCAGCAGCTTAGGAAAAGACAGGGCTGCTAATGAAAAACTGTTTTTT. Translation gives CASSLGKDRAANEKLFF.

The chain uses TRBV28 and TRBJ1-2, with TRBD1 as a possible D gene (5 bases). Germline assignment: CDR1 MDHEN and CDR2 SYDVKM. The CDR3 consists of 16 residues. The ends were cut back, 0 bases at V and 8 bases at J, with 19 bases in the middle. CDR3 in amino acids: CASSLWEQAGLLGYTF. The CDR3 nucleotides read TGTGCCAGCAGTTTATGGGAACAAGCAGGGCTTTTAGGCTACACCTTC.

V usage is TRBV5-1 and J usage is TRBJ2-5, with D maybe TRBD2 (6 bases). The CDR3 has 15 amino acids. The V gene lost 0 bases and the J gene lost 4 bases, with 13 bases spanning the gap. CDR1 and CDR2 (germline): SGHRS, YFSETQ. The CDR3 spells CASSLGLRGGETQYF. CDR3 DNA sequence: TGCGCCAGCAGCTTGGGGTTAAGGGGAGGAGAGACCCAGTACTTC.

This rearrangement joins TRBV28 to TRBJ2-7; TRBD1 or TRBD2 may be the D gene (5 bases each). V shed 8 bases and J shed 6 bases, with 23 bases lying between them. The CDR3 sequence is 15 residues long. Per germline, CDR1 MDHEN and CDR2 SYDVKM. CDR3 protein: CASGGVGAPSGEQYF. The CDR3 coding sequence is TGTGCCAGCGGGGGTGTGGGCGCCCCGTCGGGCGAGCAGTACTTC.

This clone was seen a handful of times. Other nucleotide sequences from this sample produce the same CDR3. This CDR3 reads CASSPGTANTGELFF. In nucleotides, the CDR3 is TGCGCCAGCAGCCCAGGGACAGCAAACACCGGGGAGCTGTTTTTT. The V and J genes are TRBV5-1 and TRBJ2-2, with 7 bases fitting TRBD1. The CDR3 loop spans 15 amino acids. Trimming cost V 4 bases and J 2 bases; bases outside gene matches: 5. Germline V gene lookup returns CDR1 SGHRS and CDR2 YFSETQ.

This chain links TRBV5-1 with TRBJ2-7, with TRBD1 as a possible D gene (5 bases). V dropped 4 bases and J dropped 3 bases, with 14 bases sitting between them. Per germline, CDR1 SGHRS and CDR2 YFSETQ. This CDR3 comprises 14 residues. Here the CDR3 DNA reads TGCGCCAGCAGCGGGGCGGCCACCGACTACGAGCAGTACTTC. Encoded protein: CASSGAATDYEQYF.

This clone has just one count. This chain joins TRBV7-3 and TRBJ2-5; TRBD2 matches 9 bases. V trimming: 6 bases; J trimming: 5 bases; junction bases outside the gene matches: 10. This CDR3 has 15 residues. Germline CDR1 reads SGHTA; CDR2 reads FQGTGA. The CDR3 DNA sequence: TGTGCCAGCAGTGTTATAGCGGGAGCGTGGGAGACCCAGTACTTC. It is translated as CASSVIAGAWETQYF.

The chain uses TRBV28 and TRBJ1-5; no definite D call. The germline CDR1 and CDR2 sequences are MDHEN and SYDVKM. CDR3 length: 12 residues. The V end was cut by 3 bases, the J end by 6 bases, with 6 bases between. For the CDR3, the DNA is TGTGCCAGCAGTTTCGAACGTCAGCCCCAGCATTTT. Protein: CASSFERQPQHF.

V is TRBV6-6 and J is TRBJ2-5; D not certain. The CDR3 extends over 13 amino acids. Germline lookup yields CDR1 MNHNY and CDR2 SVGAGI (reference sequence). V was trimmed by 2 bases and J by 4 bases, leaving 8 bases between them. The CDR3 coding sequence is TGTGCCAGCAGTTACGTAGGGATAGAGACCCAGTACTTC. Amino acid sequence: CASSYVGIETQYF.

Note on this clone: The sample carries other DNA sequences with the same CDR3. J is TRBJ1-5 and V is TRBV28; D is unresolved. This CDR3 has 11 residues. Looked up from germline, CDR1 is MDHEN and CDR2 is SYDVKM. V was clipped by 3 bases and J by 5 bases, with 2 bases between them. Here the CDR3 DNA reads TGTGCCAGCAGTTTCCATCAGCCCCAGCATTTT. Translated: CASSFHQPQHF.

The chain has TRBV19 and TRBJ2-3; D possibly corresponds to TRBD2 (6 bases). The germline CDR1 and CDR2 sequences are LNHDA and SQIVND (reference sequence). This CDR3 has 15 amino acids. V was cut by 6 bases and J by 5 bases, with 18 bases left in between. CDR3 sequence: CASRDAGTALDTQYF. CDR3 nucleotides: TGTGCCAGTAGAGATGCCGGGACTGCGTTAGATACGCAGTATTTT. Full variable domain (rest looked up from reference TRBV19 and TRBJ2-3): DGGITQSPKYLFRKEGQNVTLSCEQNLNHDAMYWYRQDPGQGLRLIYYSQIVNDFQKGDIAEGYSVSREKKESFPLTVTSAQKNPTAFYLCASRDAGTALDTQYFGPGTRLTVL.

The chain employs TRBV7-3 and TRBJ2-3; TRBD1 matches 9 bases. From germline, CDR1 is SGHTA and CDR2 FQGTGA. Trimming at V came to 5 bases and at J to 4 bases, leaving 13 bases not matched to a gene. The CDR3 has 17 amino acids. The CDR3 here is CASSQGQGDIRADTQYF. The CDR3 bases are TGTGCCAGCAGCCAGGGACAGGGTGATATCAGGGCAGATACGCAGTATTTT.

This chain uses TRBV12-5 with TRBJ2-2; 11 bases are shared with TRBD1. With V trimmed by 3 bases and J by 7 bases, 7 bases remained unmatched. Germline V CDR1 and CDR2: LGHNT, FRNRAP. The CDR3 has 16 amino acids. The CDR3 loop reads CASGFRTGGEVGELFF. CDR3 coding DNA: TGTGCTAGTGGTTTCAGGACAGGGGGCGAGGTCGGGGAGCTGTTTTTT.

CDR3 loop: CASSIDRGQMNTEAFF. As DNA, the CDR3 is TGTGCCAGTAGTATAGACCGGGGGCAGATGAACACTGAAGCTTTCTTT. This chain connects TRBV19 to TRBJ1-1, with D perhaps TRBD1 (6 bases). Between the trimmed V and J ends, which lost 0 bases and 0 bases, there was a span of 11 bases. Germline V gene sequence: CDR1 LNHDA, CDR2 SQIVND (reference sequence). The CDR3 is 16 residues long.

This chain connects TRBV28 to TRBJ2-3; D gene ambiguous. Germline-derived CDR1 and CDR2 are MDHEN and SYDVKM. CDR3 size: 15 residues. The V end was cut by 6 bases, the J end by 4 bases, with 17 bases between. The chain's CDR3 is CASSTDPTFSDTQYF. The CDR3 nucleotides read TGTGCCAGCAGCACGGACCCCACGTTTTCAGATACGCAGTATTTT.

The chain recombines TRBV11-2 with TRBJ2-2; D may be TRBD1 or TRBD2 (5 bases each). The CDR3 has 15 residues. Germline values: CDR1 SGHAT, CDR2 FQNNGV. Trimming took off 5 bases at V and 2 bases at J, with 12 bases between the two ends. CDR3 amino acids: CASSPRGANTGELFF. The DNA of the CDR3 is TGTGCCAGCAGCCCACGAGGGGCAAACACCGGGGAGCTGTTTTTT.

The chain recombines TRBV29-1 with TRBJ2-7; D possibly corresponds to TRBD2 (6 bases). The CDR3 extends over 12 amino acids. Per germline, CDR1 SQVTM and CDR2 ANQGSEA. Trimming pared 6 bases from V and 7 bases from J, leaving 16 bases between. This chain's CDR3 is CSVADLGGEQYF. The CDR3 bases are TGCAGCGTCGCAGACCTGGGGGGAGAGCAGTACTTC.

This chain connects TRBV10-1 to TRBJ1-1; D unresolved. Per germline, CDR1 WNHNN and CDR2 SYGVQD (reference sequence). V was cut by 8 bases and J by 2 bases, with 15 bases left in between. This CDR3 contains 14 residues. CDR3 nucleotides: TGCGCCAGCGGCGAAGGACTGGGCAACACTGAAGCTTTCTTT. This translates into CASGEGLGNTEAFF.

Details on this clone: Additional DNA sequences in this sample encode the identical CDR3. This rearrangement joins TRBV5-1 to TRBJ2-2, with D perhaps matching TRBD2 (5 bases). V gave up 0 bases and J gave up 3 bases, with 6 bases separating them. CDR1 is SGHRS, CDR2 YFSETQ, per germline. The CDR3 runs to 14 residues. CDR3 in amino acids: CASSLAGDTGELFF. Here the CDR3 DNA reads TGCGCCAGCAGCTTGGCCGGGGACACCGGGGAGCTGTTTTTT.

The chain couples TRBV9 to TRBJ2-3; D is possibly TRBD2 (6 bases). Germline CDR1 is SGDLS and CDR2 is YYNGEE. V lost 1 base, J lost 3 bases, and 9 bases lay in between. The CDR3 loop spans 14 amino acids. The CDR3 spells CASSVNGRTDTQYF. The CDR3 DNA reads TGTGCCAGCAGCGTAAACGGGAGAACAGATACGCAGTATTTT.

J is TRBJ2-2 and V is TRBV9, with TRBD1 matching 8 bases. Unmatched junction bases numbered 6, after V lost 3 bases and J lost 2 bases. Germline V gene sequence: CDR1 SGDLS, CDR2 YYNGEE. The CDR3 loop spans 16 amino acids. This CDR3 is CASSDRTGPNTGELFF. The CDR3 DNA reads TGTGCCAGCAGCGACCGGACAGGGCCTAACACCGGGGAGCTGTTTTTT.

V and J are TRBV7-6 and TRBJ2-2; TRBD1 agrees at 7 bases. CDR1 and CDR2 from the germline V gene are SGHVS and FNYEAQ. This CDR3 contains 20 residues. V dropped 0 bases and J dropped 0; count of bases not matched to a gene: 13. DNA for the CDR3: TGTGCCAGCAGCTTAGCGCGGACCACCGGGACAGCTACGAACACCGGGGAGCTGTTTTTT. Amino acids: CASSLARTTGTATNTGELFF.